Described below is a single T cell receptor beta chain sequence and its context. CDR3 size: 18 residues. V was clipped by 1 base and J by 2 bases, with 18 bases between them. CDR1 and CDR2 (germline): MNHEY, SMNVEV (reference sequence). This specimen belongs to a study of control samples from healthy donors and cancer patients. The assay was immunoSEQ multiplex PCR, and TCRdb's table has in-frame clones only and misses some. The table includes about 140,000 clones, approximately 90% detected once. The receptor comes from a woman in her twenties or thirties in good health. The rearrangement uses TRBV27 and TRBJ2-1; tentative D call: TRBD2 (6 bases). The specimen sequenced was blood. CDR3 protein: CASSLLRASEGPYNEQFF. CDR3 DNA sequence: TGTGCCAGCAGTTTATTGAGGGCTAGCGAAGGGCCCTACAATGAGCAGTTCTTC.